The entry below gives a single TCR beta chain sequence along with its context. This entry comes from a study of blood T cell repertoires in COVID-19. Per the germline V gene, CDR1 is ENHRY and CDR2 is SYGVKD. V dropped 7 bases and J dropped 0 bases, with 12 bases sitting between them. The CDR3 covers 14 residues. Per the original data handling: Amplifying reference gene primers gave estimates of nucleated cell counts. Generated by immunoSEQ multiplex PCR, the TCRdb table keeps only in-frame clones and is missing some. That table is the source of V, J and clone size, and D and trimming were worked out from the DNA. The sample shows more than 300,000 clones, around nine tenths of them seen only once. During active infection, Seattle patients enrolled and were then monitored through disease.

This rearrangement joins TRBV10-3 to TRBJ1-1, with D perhaps TRBD1 (6 bases). Sequencing input: peripheral blood. The source is a woman in her sixties or seventies with COVID-19, enrolled during active disease. This CDR3 is CAIKTGRMNTEAFF. In nucleotides, the CDR3 is TGTGCCATCAAGACAGGCCGCATGAACACTGAAGCTTTCTTT.